Listed here is a single TCR beta chain. The sample comes from a study of molecular identifiers for immune sequencing clone quantification. TCRdb ran MiXCR on the PCR reads and lists one entry per CDR3 protein. The sample includes more than 450,000 distinct CDR3 sequences, around 21% seen only once; the top ten take approximately 0.8%. V shed 4 bases and J shed 7 bases, with 11 bases lying between them. This CDR3 spans 12 amino acids. Germline CDR1 is MNHNS and CDR2 is SASEGT. Sequencing used naive CD8+ T cells from blood, with Jurkat cell RNA spiked in. Sample subset: FACS-sorted CD8+CD4-CCR7+CD45RA+ naive T cells. This sequence joins TRBV6-1 and TRBJ2-7; D assignment may be TRBD1 or TRBD2 (6 bases each). This clonotype was obtained from a human donor in good health. Some libraries in this study had Jurkat cell RNA spiked in. CDR3 residues: CASSAGAGEQYF. DNA for the CDR3: TGTGCCAGCAGTGCGGGGGCTGGGGAGCAGTACTTC.